The present TCR beta chain was sequenced within a study of Ad26.COV2.S vaccination and SARS-CoV-2 variants. About the study: Intramuscularly, Ad26.COV2.S was given either once or twice, 56 days apart.

Here immunoSEQ multiplex PCR was the method, and the copy in TCRdb shows in-frame clones only, minus some. The top ten clones hold around 3% of a sample with about 350,000 clones, 80% to 90% of them seen once. Treatment described: 15 to 20 received Ad26.COV2.S at low or high dose, single or two shots; roughly five received placebo; per-sample allocation not given. Sample collection was performed on day 63 after the first vaccine or placebo injection. CDR3 length equals 15 residues. Trimming removed 4 bases from V and 3 bases from J, with 14 bases in between. Germline V gives CDR1 SGHKS, CDR2 YYEKEE (reference sequence).

This TCR derives from a person between 18 and 60 years old who received the Ad26.COV2.S COVID-19 vaccine or a placebo. The chain joins TRBV5-5 to TRBJ2-1; TRBD1 or TRBD2 may be the D gene (5 bases each). Sequencing used peripheral blood, obtained in a trial of Ad26.COV2.S vaccine versus placebo. The DNA for the CDR3 is TGTGCCAGCAGCCTGGTCGGGGACCACTACAATGAGCAGTTCTTC. It encodes CASSLVGDHYNEQFF.